A few counts support the clone carrying this T cell receptor (beta chain). Its antigen is undetermined. Germline assignment: CDR1 MNHEY and CDR2 SVGAGI. V was cut by 6 bases and J by 1 base, with 9 bases left in between. This CDR3 comprises 13 residues. This specimen belongs to a study of T cell repertoires in cytomegalovirus infection. The overall study: It was the public TCR beta signatures that indicated both CMV infection and matching HLA type.

Using its own MiXCR run on the reads, TCRdb lists one record per CDR3 protein. This table holds roughly 500,000 distinct CDR3 sequences, 11% found once. Study-wide findings and caveats: HLA-C-restricted CMV clonotypes gave the most frequent clonotype in two of eight donors. Cumulative public TCR beta family frequency identified CMV carriers with the relevant HLA.

The receptor was derived from a human donor in good health (CMV status not recorded). Some clones in this sample may be carry-over from other donors' samples. The rearrangement uses TRBV6-5 and TRBJ1-1; D is unclear. The sequenced material came from PBMCs. For the CDR3, the DNA is TGTGCCAGCAGGGCCGTAACGAACACTGAAGCTTTCTTT. Residues: CASRAVTNTEAFF.